The 19 T cell receptor beta chains reported below all come from one sample, sequenced in a study of blood T cell repertoires in COVID-19. Measured with immunoSEQ multiplex PCR; TCRdb has only the in-frame clones, and not every one. The table has 90,000 to 120,000 clones, approximately 80% seen once. Specimen: peripheral blood. The receptors shown here come from a man between 65 and 85 years old with acute or convalescent COVID-19.

There are a few counts of this clone. The chain employs TRBV4-3 and TRBJ2-6; possible D gene TRBD2, 5 bases. Germline lookup yields CDR1 LGHNA and CDR2 YSLEER. The CDR3 spans 16 residues. V was shortened by 0 bases and J by 0 bases, with 6 bases between the two germline ends. The CDR3 sequence: CASSQEGSSGANVLTF. CDR3 DNA sequence: TGCGCCAGCAGCCAAGAGGGGAGCTCTGGGGCCAACGTCCTGACTTTC.

V is TRBV5-1 and J is TRBJ1-6; the D is unclear. Trimming pared 4 bases from V and 1 base from J, leaving 12 bases between. Germline CDR1 reads SGHRS; CDR2 reads YFSETQ. This CDR3 contains 16 residues. The CDR3 sequence is CASSPEGSSYNSPLHF. The CDR3 nucleotides read TGCGCCAGCAGCCCAGAGGGATCGTCCTATAATTCACCCCTCCACTTT.

Concerning this clone itself: The same CDR3 arises from other DNA sequences in this sample as well. The chain employs TRBV12-3 or TRBV12-4 and TRBJ1-1, with a possible D match to TRBD1 (6 bases). This CDR3 comprises 13 residues. V lost 3 bases, J lost 4 bases, and 9 bases lay in between. CDR3 nucleotides: TGTGCCAGCAGTTTTGGCAGGGGCACTGAAGCTTTCTTT. This codes for CASSFGRGTEAFF.

The rearrangement uses TRBV2 and TRBJ1-1; unclear D gene. CDR1 SNHLY and CDR2 FYNNEI come from the germline V gene. Between the trimmed V and J ends, which lost 8 bases and 7 bases, there was a span of 14 bases. The CDR3 extends over 12 amino acids. The CDR3 DNA reads TGTGCCAGCGGGTCGGAGTGGAATGAAGCTTTCTTT. It yields the protein CASGSEWNEAFF.

The chain links TRBV6-5 to TRBJ1-2, with 9 bases that match TRBD1. The CDR3 is 15 amino acids. The ends lost 0 bases at V and 7 bases at J; junction bases unmatched: 6. CDR1 is MNHEY and CDR2 is SVGAGI in the germline V gene. CDR3 coding DNA: TGTGCCAGCAGTTACTCGGGACAGGGAGGAGCTGGCTACACCTTC. It is translated as CASSYSGQGGAGYTF.

The V call is TRBV27, the J call TRBJ2-1; 14 bases map to TRBD2. This CDR3 has 19 residues. The junction had 13 bases not matched to a gene; V was cut back by 5 bases and J by 4 bases. Germline V gives CDR1 MNHEY, CDR2 SMNVEV (reference sequence). The CDR3 loop is CASSRFTGTSGGPYNEQFF. The CDR3 coding sequence is TGTGCCAGCAGTAGGTTCACCGGGACTAGCGGGGGCCCGTACAATGAGCAGTTCTTC.

The chain employs TRBV19 and TRBJ2-1; 10 bases line up with TRBD2. Germline trimming cut 5 bases from V and 5 bases from J; bases unmatched to any gene: 6. Germline CDR1 reads LNHDA; CDR2 reads SQIVND (reference sequence). This CDR3 comprises 15 residues. This CDR3 is CASSLSGGAHNEQFF. The CDR3 DNA follows: TGTGCCAGTAGTTTAAGCGGGGGGGCACACAATGAGCAGTTCTTC.

This sequence joins TRBV5-3 and TRBJ2-5, with TRBD2 matching over 14 bases. TRBV5-3 counts as an open reading frame of uncertain function. The J segment lost 3 bases and the V segment lost 4 bases, leaving 8 bases of the junction unmatched. The CDR3 is made up of 17 amino acids. The DNA of the CDR3 is TGTGCCAGAAGCCAAAAGACTAGCGGGGGGGCGGAAGAGACCCAGTACTTC. Translated, it gives CARSQKTSGGAEETQYF.

V and J are TRBV5-1 and TRBJ1-1, with D unresolved. The V and J ends lost 0 bases and 0 bases respectively, with 9 bases between them. This CDR3 is built from 15 residues. CDR1 SGHRS and CDR2 YFSETQ come from the germline V gene. CDR3 protein: CASSLAVGLNTEAFF. CDR3 coding DNA: TGCGCCAGCAGCTTGGCCGTTGGGCTGAACACTGAAGCTTTCTTT.

V is TRBV19 and J is TRBJ1-1, with TRBD1 matching 7 bases. The CDR3 covers 13 residues. V dropped 7 bases and J dropped 1; count of bases not matched to a gene: 3. From germline, CDR1 is LNHDA and CDR2 SQIVND (reference sequence). Written as DNA, the CDR3 is TGTGCCAGTAAAACAGGGGCGAACACTGAAGCTTTCTTT. The encoded protein is CASKTGANTEAFF.

This clone was detected only once. DNA of the CDR3: TGTGCCATCAGGGGGCTAGCGGGGGACTCCTACGAGCAGTACTTC. Translating it yields CAIRGLAGDSYEQYF. The rearrangement joins TRBV10-3 to TRBJ2-7, with 10 positions matching TRBD2. Germline V gives CDR1 ENHRY, CDR2 SYGVKD. This CDR3 is 15 amino acids long. Losses at the gene ends were 6 bases for V and 0 bases for J; bases not matched to a gene: 5.

V is TRBV18 and J is TRBJ1-1; D ambiguous. From germline, CDR1 is KGHSH and CDR2 LQKENI. V lost 0 bases, J lost 8 bases, and 10 bases lay in between. This CDR3 is 13 amino acids long. CDR3 protein: CASSPPGAGEAFF. CDR3 nucleotide sequence: TGTGCCAGCTCACCACCGGGCGCGGGGGAAGCTTTCTTT.

This clone was picked up many times. V and J are TRBV2 and TRBJ1-4, with 7 positions matching TRBD1. After removal of 6 bases from V and 7 bases from J, the junction contained 2 bases not matched to a gene. Looked up from germline, CDR1 is SNHLY and CDR2 is FYNNEI. This CDR3 comprises 12 residues. The CDR3 nucleotides are TGTGCCAGCAGCGGGACAGCTGAAAAACTGTTTTTT. It specifies CASSGTAEKLFF.

This clone has just one count. J is TRBJ1-6 and V is TRBV27, with unresolved D. V gave up 6 bases and J gave up 0 bases, with 6 bases separating them. Germline assignment: CDR1 MNHEY and CDR2 SMNVEV (reference sequence). The CDR3 is made up of 14 amino acids. The CDR3 sequence: CASRGSSYNSPLHF. CDR3 DNA sequence: TGTGCCAGCAGGGGGAGCTCCTATAATTCACCCCTCCACTTT.

The J gene is TRBJ1-1, the V gene TRBV10-3, with 7 bases that match TRBD1. V lost 6 bases, J lost 7 bases, and 8 bases stayed unmatched. The germline V gene encodes CDR1 ENHRY and CDR2 SYGVKD. This CDR3 is built from 13 residues. Written as DNA, the CDR3 is TGTGCCATCAGGGTTACAGGGGATGGTGAAGCTTTCTTT. Encoded protein: CAIRVTGDGEAFF.

This sequence joins TRBV29-1 and TRBJ1-4; 7 bases fit TRBD1. Unmatched junction bases numbered 8, after V lost 7 bases and J lost 0 bases. The CDR3 loop spans 15 amino acids. Germline V gene data show CDR1 as SQVTM and CDR2 as ANQGSEA. The CDR3 here is CSATGFGPTNEKLFF. The CDR3 DNA is TGCAGCGCGACAGGGTTTGGGCCAACTAATGAAAAACTGTTTTTT.

This chain uses TRBV6-5 with TRBJ2-3; D might be TRBD1 (6 bases). Germline CDR1 reads MNHEY; CDR2 reads SVGAGI. V gave up 10 bases and J gave up 1 base, with 15 bases separating them. The CDR3 loop spans 14 amino acids. This CDR3 is CANQDRIGTDTQYF. The DNA for the CDR3 is TGTGCCAACCAAGACAGGATTGGCACAGATACGCAGTATTTT.

The CDR3 coding sequence is TGTGCCAGCAGCCTGACAGCGGGGGTTATGCATGAGCAGTTCTTC. It encodes CASSLTAGVMHEQFF. The chain is built from TRBV11-2 and TRBJ2-1; TRBD2 matches 8 bases. The V and J ends lost 5 bases and 8 bases, in that order; junction bases with no gene match: 11. The CDR3 contains 15 residues. In germline, CDR1 is SGHAT, CDR2 FQNNGV.

The chain carries TRBV18 and TRBJ1-2, with TRBD1 identical over 8 bases. The CDR3 spans 14 residues. Germline V CDR1 and CDR2: KGHSH, LQKENI. V was clipped by 6 bases and J by 4 bases; unmatched bases: 7. As DNA, the CDR3 is TGTGCCAGCTCGCCGACAGGGGAATCCTATGGCTACACCTTC. Translating gives CASSPTGESYGYTF.